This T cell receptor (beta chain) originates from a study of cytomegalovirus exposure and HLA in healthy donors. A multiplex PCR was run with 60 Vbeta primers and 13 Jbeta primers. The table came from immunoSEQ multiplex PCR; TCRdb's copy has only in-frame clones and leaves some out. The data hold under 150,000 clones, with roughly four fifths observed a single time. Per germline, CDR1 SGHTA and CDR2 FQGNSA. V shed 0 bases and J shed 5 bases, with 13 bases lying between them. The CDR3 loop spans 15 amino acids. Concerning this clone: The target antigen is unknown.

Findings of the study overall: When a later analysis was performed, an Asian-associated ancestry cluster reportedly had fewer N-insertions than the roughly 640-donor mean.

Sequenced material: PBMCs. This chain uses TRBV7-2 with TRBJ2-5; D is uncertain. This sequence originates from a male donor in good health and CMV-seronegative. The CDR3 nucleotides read TGTGCCAGCAGCTTAGCTTACCACCCCGAGGAGACCCAGTACTTC. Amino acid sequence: CASSLAYHPEETQYF.